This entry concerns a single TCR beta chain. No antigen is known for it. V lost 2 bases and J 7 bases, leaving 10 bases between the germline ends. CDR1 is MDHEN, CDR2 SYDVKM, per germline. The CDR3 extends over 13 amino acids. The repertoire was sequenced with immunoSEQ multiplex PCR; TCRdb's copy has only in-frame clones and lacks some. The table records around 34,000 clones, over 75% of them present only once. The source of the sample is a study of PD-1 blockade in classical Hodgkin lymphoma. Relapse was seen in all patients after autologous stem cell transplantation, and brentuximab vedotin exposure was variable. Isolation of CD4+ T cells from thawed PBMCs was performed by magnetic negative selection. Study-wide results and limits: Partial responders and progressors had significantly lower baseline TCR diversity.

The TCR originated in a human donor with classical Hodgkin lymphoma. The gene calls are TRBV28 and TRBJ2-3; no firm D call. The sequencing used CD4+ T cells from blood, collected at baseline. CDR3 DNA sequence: TGTGCCAGCAGTTTAACGTGGCGATATACGCAGTATTTT. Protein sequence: CASSLTWRYTQYF. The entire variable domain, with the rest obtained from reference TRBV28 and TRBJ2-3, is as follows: DVKVTQSSRYLVKRTGEKVFLECVQDMDHENMFWYRQDPGLGLRLIYFSYDVKMKEKGDIPEGYSVSREKKERFSLILESASTNQTSMYLCASSLTWRYTQYFGPGTRLTVL.